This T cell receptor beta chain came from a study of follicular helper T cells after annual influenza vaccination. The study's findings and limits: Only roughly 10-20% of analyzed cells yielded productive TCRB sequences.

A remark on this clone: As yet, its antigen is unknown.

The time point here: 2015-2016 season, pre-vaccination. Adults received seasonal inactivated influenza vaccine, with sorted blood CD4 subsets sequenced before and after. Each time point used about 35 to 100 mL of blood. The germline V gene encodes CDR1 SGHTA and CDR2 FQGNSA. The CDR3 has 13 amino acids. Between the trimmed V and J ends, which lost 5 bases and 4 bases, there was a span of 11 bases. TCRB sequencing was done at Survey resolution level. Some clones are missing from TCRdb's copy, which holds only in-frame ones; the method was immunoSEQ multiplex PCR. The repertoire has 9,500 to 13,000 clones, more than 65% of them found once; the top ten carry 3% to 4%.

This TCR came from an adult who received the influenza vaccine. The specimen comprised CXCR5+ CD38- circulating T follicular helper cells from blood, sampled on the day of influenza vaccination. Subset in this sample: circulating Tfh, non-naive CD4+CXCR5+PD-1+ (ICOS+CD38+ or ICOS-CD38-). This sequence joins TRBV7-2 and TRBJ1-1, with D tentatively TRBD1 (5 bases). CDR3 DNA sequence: TGTGCCAGCAGCGCAGGGAGGCGCACTGAAGCTTTCTTT. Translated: CASSAGRRTEAFF.